This section outlines one T cell receptor beta chain sequence together with its context. The antigen is unknown. The data are from a study of cytomegalovirus exposure and HLA in healthy donors. This CDR3 contains 15 residues. Germline values: CDR1 SGHNT, CDR2 YYREEE (reference sequence). Trimming shortened V by 5 bases and J by 8 bases, and 20 bases separated the two germline ends. The study, taken as a whole, reports: HLA alleles showed associations with 15,000 to 20,000 TCR beta sequences in a later analysis, at a 0.05 false discovery rate. A later examination showed that TCR association rates differed by HLA locus, with DRB1 most and HLA-C fewest. Researchers had no immune exposure information except CMV serostatus available.

Vbeta (60) and Jbeta (13) primers were used in the PCR. The protocol was immunoSEQ multiplex PCR, while the TCRdb copy is restricted to in-frame clones and leaves out a portion. The sample lists about 40,000 clones; about 47% were seen once. The chain uses TRBV5-4 and TRBJ2-1; D might be TRBD1 (7 bases). Sequencing input: PBMCs. This receptor was identified in a human donor in good health. This chain's CDR3 is CASRRGGTEGDEQFF. For the CDR3, the DNA is TGTGCCAGCAGACGAGGGGGGACAGAGGGGGATGAGCAGTTCTTC.